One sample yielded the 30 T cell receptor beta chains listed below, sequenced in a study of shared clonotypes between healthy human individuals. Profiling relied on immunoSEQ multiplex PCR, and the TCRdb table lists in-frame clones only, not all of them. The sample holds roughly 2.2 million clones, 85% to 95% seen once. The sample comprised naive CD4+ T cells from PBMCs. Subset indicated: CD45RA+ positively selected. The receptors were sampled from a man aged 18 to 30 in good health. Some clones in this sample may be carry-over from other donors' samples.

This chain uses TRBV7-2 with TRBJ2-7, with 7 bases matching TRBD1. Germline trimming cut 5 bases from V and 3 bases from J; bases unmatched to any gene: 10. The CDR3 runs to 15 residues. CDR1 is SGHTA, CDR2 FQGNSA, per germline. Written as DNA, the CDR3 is TGTGCCAGCAGCCTCCTACCACGACAGGGCTACGAGCAGTACTTC. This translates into CASSLLPRQGYEQYF. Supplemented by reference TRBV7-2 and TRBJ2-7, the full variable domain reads GAGVSQSPSNKVTEKGKDVELRCDPISGHTALYWYRQSLGQGLEFLIYFQGNSAPDKSGLPSDRFSAERTGGSVSTLTIQRTQQEDSAVYLCASSLLPRQGYEQYFGPGTRLTVT.

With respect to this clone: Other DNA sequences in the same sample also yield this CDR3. The CDR3 sequence is CASSQQGSEQYF. The CDR3 DNA follows: TGTGCCAGCAGCCAACAGGGAAGCGAGCAGTACTTC. V gene TRBV28 combines with J gene TRBJ2-7; D might be TRBD1 (6 bases). The CDR3 consists of 12 residues. With 6 bases removed from V and 6 bases from J, the gap between germline ends came to 12 bases. Germline V CDR1 and CDR2: MDHEN, SYDVKM.

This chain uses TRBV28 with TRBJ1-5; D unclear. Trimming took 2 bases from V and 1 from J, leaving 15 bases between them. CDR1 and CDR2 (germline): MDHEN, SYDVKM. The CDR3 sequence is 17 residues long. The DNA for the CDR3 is TGTGCCAGCAGTTTAATGAGTTTCCAAAGAAGCAATCAGCCCCAGCATTTT. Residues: CASSLMSFQRSNQPQHF.

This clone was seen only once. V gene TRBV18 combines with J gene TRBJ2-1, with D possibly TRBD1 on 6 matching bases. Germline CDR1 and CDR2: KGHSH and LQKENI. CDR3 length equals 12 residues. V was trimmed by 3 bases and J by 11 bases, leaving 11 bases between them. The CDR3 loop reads CASSPGQQKQFF. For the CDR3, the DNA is TGTGCCAGCTCACCCGGACAGCAAAAGCAGTTCTTC.

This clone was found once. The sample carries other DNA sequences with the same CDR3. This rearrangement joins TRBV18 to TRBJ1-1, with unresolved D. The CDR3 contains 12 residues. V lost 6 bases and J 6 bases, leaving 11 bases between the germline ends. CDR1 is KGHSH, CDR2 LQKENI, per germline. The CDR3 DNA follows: TGTGCCAGCTCCCCCGGCGGGGCTGAAGCTTTCTTT. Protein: CASSPGGAEAFF.

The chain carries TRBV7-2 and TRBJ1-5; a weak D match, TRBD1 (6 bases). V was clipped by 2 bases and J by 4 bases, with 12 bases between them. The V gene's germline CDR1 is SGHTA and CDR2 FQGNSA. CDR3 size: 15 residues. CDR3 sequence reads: CASSLRPGVNQPQHF. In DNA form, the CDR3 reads TGTGCCAGCAGCTTAAGGCCAGGGGTTAATCAGCCCCAGCATTTT. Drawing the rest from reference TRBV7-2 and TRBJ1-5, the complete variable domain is GAGVSQSPSNKVTEKGKDVELRCDPISGHTALYWYRQSLGQGLEFLIYFQGNSAPDKSGLPSDRFSAERTGGSVSTLTIQRTQQEDSAVYLCASSLRPGVNQPQHFGDGTRLSIL.

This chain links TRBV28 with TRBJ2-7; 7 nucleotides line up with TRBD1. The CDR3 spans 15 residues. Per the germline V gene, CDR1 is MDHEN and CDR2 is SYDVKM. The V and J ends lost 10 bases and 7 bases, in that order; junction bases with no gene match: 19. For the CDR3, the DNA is TGTGCCACGAACCCCTCGGACAGGATTTCGGGGGAGCAGTACTTC. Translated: CATNPSDRISGEQYF.

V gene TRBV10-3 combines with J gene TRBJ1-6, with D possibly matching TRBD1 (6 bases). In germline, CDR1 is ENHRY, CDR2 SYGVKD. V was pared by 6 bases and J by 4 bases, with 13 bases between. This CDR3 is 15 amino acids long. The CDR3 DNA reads TGTGCCATCAGGCCGGACAGAAAATATAATTCACCCCTCCACTTT. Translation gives CAIRPDRKYNSPLHF.

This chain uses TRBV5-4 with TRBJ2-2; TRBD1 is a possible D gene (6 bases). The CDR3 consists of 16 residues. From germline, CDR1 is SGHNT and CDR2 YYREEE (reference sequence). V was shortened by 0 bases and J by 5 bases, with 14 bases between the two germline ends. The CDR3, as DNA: TGTGCCAGCAGCTTGGTGGGGGCTGGGAGTACCGGGGAGCTGTTTTTT. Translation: CASSLVGAGSTGELFF.

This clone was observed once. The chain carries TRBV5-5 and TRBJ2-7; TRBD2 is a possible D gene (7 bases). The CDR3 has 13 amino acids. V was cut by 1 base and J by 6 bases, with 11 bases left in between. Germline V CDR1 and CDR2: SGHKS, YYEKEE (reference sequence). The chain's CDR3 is CASSLFGGLEQYF. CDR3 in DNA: TGTGCCAGCAGCTTGTTCGGGGGGCTCGAGCAGTACTTC.

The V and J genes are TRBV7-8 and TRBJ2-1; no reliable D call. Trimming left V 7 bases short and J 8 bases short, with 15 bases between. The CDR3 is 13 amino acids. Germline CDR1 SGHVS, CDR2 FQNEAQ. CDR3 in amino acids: CASTPEIGDEQFF. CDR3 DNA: TGTGCCAGCACCCCTGAGATAGGTGATGAGCAGTTCTTC.

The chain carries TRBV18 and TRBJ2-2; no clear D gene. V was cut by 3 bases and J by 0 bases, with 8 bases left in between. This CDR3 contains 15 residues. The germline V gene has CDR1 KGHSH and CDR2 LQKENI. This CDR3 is CASSPQNSNTGELFF. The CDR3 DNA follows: TGTGCCAGCTCACCGCAAAATTCGAACACCGGGGAGCTGTTTTTT. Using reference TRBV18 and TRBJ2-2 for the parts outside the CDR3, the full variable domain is NAGVMQNPRHLVRRRGQEARLRCSPMKGHSHVYWYRQLPEEGLKFMVYLQKENIIDESGMPKERFSAEFPKEGPSILRIQQVVRGDSAAYFCASSPQNSNTGELFFGEGSRLTVL.

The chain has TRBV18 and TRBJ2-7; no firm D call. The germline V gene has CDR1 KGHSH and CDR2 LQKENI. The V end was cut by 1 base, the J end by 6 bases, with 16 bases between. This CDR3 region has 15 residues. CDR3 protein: CASSPRGSRLSEQYF. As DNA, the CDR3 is TGTGCCAGCTCACCACGAGGAAGCAGGTTAAGCGAGCAGTACTTC.

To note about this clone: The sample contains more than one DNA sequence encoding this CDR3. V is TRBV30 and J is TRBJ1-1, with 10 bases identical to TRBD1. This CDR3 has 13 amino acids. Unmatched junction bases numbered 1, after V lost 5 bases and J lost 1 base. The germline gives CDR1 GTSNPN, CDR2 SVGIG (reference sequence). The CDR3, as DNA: TGTGCCTGGGACAGGGGGCGGAACACTGAAGCTTTCTTT. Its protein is CAWDRGRNTEAFF.

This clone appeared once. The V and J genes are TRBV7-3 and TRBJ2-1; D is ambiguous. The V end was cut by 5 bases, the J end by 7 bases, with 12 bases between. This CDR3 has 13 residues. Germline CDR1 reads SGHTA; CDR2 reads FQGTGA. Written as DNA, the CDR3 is TGTGCCAGCAGCCCCCAATGGGGAAATGAGCAGTTCTTC. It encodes CASSPQWGNEQFF. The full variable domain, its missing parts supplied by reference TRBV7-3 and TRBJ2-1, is GAGVSQTPSNKVTEKGKYVELRCDPISGHTALYWYRQSLGQGPEFLIYFQGTGAADDSGLPNDRFFAVRPEGSVSTLKIQRTERGDSAVYLCASSPQWGNEQFFGPGTRLTVL.

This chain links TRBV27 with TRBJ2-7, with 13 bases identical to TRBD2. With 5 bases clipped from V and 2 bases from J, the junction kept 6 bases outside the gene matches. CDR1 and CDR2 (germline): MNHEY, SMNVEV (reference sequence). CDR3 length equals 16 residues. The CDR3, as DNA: TGTGCCAGCAGTCCTTTACTAGCGGGAGGGCCCTACGAGCAGTACTTC. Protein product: CASSPLLAGGPYEQYF.

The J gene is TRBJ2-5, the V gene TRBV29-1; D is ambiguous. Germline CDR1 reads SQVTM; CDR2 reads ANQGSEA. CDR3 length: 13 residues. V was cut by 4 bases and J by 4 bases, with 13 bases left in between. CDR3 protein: CSVGPGHGETQYF. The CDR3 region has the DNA TGCAGCGTTGGCCCTGGGCACGGAGAGACCCAGTACTTC.

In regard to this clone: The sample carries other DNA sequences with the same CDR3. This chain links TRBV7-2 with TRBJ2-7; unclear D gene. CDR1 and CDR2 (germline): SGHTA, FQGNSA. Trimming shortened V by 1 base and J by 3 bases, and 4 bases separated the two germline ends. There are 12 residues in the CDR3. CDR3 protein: CASSLDHYEQYF. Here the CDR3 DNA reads TGTGCCAGCAGCTTAGACCACTACGAGCAGTACTTC.

CDR3 in amino acids: CASSSPRGPTYEQYF. The CDR3 region has the DNA TGCGCCAGCAGCTCACCCAGGGGTCCAACCTACGAGCAGTACTTC. The chain has TRBV5-1 and TRBJ2-7, with D tentatively TRBD1 (6 bases). The CDR3 has 15 amino acids. With 3 bases removed from V and 2 bases from J, the gap between germline ends came to 15 bases. Per germline, CDR1 SGHRS and CDR2 YFSETQ.

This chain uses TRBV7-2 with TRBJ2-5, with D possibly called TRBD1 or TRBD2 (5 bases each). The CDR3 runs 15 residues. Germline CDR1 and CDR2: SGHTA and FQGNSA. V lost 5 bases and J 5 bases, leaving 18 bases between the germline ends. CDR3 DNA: TGTGCCAGCAGCCACTATCTTAGGGGCGGGGAGACCCAGTACTTC. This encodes CASSHYLRGGETQYF.

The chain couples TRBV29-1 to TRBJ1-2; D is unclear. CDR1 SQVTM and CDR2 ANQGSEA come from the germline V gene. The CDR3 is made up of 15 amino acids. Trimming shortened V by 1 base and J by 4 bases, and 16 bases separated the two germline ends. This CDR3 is CSVEVRVWGSYGYTF. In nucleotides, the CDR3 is TGCAGCGTTGAAGTAAGGGTGTGGGGAAGCTATGGCTACACCTTC. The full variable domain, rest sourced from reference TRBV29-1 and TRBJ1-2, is SAVISQKPSRDICQRGTSLTIQCQVDSQVTMMFWYRQQPGQSLTLIATANQGSEATYESGFVIDKFPISRPNLTFSTLTVSNMSPEDSSIYLCSVEVRVWGSYGYTFGSGTRLTVV.

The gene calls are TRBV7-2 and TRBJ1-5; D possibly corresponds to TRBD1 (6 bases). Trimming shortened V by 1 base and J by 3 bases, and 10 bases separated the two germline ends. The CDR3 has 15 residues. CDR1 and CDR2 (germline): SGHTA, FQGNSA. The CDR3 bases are TGTGCCAGCAGCTTAGAACAGGGCCCCAATCAGCCCCAGCATTTT. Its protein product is CASSLEQGPNQPQHF.

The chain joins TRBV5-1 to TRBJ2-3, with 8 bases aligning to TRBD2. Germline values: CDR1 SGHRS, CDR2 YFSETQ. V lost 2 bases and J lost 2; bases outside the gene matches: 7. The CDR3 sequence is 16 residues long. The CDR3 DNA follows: TGCGCCAGCAGCTTTAGGGTAGCGGGGTTCACAGATACGCAGTATTTT. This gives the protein CASSFRVAGFTDTQYF.

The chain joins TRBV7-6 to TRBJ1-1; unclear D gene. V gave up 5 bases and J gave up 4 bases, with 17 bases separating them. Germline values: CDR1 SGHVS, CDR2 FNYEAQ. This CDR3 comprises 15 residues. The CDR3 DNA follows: TGTGCCAGCAGCCAGTTTAAGGGAGGTAGCACTGAAGCTTTCTTT. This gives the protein CASSQFKGGSTEAFF.

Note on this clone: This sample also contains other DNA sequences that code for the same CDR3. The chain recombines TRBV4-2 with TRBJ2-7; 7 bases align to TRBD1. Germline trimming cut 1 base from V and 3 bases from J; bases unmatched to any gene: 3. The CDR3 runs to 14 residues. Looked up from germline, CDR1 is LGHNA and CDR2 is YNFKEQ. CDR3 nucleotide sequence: TGTGCCAGCAGCCAAGCCGGGACAGACTACGAGCAGTACTTC. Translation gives CASSQAGTDYEQYF.

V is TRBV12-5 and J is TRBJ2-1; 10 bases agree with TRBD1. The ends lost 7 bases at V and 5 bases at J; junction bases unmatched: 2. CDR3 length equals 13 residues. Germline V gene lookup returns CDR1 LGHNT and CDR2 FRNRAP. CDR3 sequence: CASAGTGDNEQFF. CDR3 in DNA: TGTGCTAGTGCCGGGACAGGGGACAATGAGCAGTTCTTC.

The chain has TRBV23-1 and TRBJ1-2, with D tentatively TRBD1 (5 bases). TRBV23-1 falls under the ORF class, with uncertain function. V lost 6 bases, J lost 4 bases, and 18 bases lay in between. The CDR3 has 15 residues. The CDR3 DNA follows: TGCGCCAGCAGCCCTGAAGGGCCAAGGGGCTATGGCTACACCTTC. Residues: CASSPEGPRGYGYTF.

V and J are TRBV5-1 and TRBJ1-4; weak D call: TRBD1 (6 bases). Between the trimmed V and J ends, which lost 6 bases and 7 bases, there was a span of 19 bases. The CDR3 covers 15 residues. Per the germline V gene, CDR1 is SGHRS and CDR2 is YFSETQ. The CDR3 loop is CASTANGGRGEKLFF. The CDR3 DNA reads TGCGCCAGCACCGCGAATGGGGGCCGGGGTGAAAAACTGTTTTTT.

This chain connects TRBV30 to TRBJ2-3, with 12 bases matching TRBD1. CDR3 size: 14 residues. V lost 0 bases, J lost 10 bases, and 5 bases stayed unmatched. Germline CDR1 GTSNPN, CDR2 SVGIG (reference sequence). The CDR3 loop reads CAWSVPGQGAPQYF. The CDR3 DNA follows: TGTGCCTGGAGTGTACCGGGACAGGGGGCGCCGCAGTATTTT.

The chain's CDR3 is CASRGISSYNEQFF. The CDR3 DNA reads as TGTGCCAGCAGGGGAATTAGCTCCTACAATGAGCAGTTCTTC. V usage is TRBV6-5 and J usage is TRBJ2-1; D remains unclear. The germline V and J ends were trimmed by 6 bases and 0 bases, with 9 bases remaining between them. CDR1 is MNHEY, CDR2 SVGAGI, per germline. CDR3 length: 14 amino acids.